This T cell receptor beta chain was recorded in a study of blood T cells in healthy people across ages. After removal of 6 bases from V and 9 bases from J, the junction contained 13 bases not matched to a gene. The CDR3 covers 15 residues. In germline, CDR1 is LNHDA, CDR2 SQIVND (reference sequence). A sample-barcoded 5' primer and a J-beta primer mix were used in a second PCR of roughly 7 to 11 cycles. TCRdb fed the 5' RACE reads into MiXCR, producing one record per CDR3 protein. The table shows about 1.8 million distinct CDR3 sequences, with about 50% occurring only once. V is TRBV19 and J is TRBJ2-1; 8 positions agree with TRBD1. The receptor was isolated from a woman between 40 and 55 years old in good health. The material sequenced was blood. The CDR3 spells CASRSNGQGGIEQFF. CDR3 in DNA: TGTGCCAGTAGGAGCAACGGACAGGGTGGGATTGAGCAGTTCTTC.